This record looks at one T cell receptor (beta chain) sequence and its context. Which antigen it targets is not known. No quality values exist for individual bases; no much larger clone is one base distant. The sample's time point label, in plain terms: after preoperative PTX-NDP chemotherapy. Before surgery, patients were given paclitaxel-nedaplatin as preoperative chemotherapy. A distance of 12 bases separates the germline ends of V and J, which lose 2 bases and 0 bases respectively. CDR1 and CDR2, per the germline V gene, are SGHTA and FQGNSA. The CDR3 sequence holds 16 residues, the cysteine and phenylalanine included. Only the CDR3 DNA is retained, 48 bases long and in frame from the first base. The record originates from a study of esophageal squamous cell carcinoma under preoperative chemotherapy (dated by TCRdb to the late 2010s). Background on the whole study: TCR repertoires were profiled in both peripheral blood T cells and tumor-infiltrating lymphocytes. Repertoires from samples collected before paclitaxel-nedaplatin therapy were compared with repertoires from samples collected after the therapy. Five or six patients with primary esophageal squamous cell carcinoma made up the cohort. In patients with esophageal squamous cell carcinoma, the study looked at what paclitaxel-nedaplatin chemotherapy did to T-cell receptor repertoires. Study-wide findings and limitations: After chemotherapy, TCR diversity rose significantly in peripheral T cells, but this increase was not seen in tumor-infiltrating lymphocytes. Tumor-infiltrating lymphocytes after treatment appeared to come partly from peripheral T cells migrating into the tumor, rather than solely from local clonal changes. Paclitaxel-nedaplatin therapy induced immediate and substantial clonotype frequency changes, with contraction more likely among abundant clones than amplification. The analysis included only a handful of patients with esophageal squamous cell carcinoma, making the cohort small.

Library method: PCR. Sequencing used a HiSeq X Ten. High-throughput sequencing was used to characterize the TCR repertoires. TCRdb itself trimmed the public reads at Q25 with fastp, ran MiXCR and retained productive beta chains. Rows with one shared CDR3 protein collapse into an entry with the most common genes and DNA. Recorded for this sample are around 34,000 distinct CDR3 sequences; around 50% of them occurred a single time. Of the sample, roughly 25% is held by the ten largest clones. Sample collection was performed from a patient given preoperative chemotherapy. The receptor was isolated from a human donor with esophageal squamous cell carcinoma. The donor label of this sample is uncertain. The V and J genes are TRBV7-2 and TRBJ2-3; the D gene is not confidently resolved. The CDR3 loop reads CASSLSAGTSTDTQYF. The DNA sequence is as follows: TGTGCCAGCAGCTTATCGGCCGGAACTAGCACAGATACGCAGTATTTT.